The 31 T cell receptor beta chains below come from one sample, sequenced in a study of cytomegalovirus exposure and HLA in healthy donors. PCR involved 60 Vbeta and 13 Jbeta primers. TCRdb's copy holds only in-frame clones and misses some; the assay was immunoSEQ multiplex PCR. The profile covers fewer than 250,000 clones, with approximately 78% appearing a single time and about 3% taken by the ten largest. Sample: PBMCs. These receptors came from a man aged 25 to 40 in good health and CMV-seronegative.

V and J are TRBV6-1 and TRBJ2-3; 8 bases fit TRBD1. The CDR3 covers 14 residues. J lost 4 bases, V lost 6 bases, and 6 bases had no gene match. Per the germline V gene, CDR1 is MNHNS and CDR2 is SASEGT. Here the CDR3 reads CASSPRGPADTQYF. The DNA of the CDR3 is TGTGCCAGCAGCCCCAGGGGGCCGGCAGATACGCAGTATTTT.

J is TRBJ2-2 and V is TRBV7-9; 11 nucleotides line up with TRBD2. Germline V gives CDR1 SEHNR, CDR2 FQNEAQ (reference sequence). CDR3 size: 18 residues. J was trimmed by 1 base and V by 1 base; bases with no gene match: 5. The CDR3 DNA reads TGTGCCAGCAGCTTAGACTCTAGCGGGGGGCTGAACACCGGGGAGCTGTTTTTT. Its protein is CASSLDSSGGLNTGELFF.

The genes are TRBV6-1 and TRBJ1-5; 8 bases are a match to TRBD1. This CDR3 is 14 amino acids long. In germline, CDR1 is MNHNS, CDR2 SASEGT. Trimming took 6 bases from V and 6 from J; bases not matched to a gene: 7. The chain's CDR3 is CASSLDRGAQPQHF. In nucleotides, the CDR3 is TGTGCCAGCAGCCTTGACAGGGGCGCTCAGCCCCAGCATTTT.

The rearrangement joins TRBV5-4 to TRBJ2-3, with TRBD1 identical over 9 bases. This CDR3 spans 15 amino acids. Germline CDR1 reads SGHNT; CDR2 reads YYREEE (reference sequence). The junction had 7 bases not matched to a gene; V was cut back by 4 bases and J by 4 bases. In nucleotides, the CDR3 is TGTGCCAGCAGCGCTGGGACAGGGCGCGCAGATACGCAGTATTTT. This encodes CASSAGTGRADTQYF.

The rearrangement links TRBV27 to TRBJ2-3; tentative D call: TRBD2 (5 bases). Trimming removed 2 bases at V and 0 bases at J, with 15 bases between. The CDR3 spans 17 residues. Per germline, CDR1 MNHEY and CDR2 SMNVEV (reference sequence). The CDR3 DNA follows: TGTGCCAGCAGTTTAGGGGTGCGGGTACGGAGCACAGATACGCAGTATTTT. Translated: CASSLGVRVRSTDTQYF.

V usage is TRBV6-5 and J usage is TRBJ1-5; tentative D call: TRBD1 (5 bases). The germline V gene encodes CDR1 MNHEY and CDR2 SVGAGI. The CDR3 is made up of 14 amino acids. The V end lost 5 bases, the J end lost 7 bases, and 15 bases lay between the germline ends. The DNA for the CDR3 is TGTGCCAGCAGTCTCGGGGGACTCCGACAGCCCCAGCATTTT. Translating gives CASSLGGLRQPQHF.

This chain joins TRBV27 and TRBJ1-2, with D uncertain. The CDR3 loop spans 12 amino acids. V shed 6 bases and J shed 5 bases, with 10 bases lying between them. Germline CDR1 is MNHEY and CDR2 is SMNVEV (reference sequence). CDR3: CASRASRYGYTF. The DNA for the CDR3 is TGTGCCAGCAGGGCCTCCAGGTATGGCTACACCTTC.

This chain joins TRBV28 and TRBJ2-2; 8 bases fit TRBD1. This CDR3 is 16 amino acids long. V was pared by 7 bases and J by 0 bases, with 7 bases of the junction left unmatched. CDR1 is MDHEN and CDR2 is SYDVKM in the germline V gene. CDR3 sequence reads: CASKAPGQANTGELFF. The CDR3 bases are TGTGCCAGCAAAGCTCCGGGACAGGCGAACACCGGGGAGCTGTTTTTT.

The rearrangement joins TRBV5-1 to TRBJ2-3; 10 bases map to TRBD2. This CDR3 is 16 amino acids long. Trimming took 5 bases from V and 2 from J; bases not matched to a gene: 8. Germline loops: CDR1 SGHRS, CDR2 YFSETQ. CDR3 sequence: CASSRDSGGSTDTQYF. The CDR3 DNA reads TGCGCCAGCAGTCGAGATAGCGGGGGGTCCACAGATACGCAGTATTTT.

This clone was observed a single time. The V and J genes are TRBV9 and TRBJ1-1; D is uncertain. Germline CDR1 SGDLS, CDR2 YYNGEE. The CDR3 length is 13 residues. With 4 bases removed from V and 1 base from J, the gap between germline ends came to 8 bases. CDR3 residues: CASSPDKNTEAFF. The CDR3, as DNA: TGTGCCAGCAGCCCAGACAAGAACACTGAAGCTTTCTTT.

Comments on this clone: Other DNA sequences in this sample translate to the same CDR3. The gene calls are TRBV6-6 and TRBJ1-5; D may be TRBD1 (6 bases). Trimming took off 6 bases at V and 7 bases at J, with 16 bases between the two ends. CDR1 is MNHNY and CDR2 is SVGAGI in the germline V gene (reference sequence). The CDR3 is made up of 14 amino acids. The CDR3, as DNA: TGTGCCAGCAGGCCAAGCGGGGGCCGACAGCCCCAGCATTTT. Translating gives CASRPSGGRQPQHF.

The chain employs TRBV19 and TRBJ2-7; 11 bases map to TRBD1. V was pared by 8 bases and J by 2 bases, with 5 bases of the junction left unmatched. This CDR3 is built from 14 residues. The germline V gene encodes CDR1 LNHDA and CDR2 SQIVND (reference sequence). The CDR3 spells CASAGTGGTYEQYF. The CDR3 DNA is TGTGCCAGTGCCGGGACAGGGGGTACCTACGAGCAGTACTTC. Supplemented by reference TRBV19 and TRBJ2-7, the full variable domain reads DGGITQSPKYLFRKEGQNVTLSCEQNLNHDAMYWYRQDPGQGLRLIYYSQIVNDFQKGDIAEGYSVSREKKESFPLTVTSAQKNPTAFYLCASAGTGGTYEQYFGPGTRLTVT.

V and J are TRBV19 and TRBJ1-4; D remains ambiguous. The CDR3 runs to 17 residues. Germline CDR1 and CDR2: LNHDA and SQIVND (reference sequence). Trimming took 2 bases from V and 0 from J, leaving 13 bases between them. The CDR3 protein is CASSIRGTHATNEKLFF. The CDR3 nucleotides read TGTGCCAGTAGTATACGGGGAACACACGCAACTAATGAAAAACTGTTTTTT.

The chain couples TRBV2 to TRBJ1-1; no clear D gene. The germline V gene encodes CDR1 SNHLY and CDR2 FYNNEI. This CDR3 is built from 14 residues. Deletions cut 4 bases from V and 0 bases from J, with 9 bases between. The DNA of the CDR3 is TGTGCCAGCAGTGGAGTAGAGGTGAACACTGAAGCTTTCTTT. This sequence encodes CASSGVEVNTEAFF. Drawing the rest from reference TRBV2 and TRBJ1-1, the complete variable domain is EPEVTQTPSHQVTQMGQEVILRCVPISNHLYFYWYRQILGQKVEFLVSFYNNEISEKSEIFDDQFSVERPDGSNFTLKIRSTKLEDSAMYFCASSGVEVNTEAFFGQGTRLTVV.

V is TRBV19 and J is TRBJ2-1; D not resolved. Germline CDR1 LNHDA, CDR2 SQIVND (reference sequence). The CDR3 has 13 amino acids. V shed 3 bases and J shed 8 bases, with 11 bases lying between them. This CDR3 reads CASSMRHRYEQFF. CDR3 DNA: TGTGCCAGTAGTATGAGGCACCGGTATGAGCAGTTCTTC.

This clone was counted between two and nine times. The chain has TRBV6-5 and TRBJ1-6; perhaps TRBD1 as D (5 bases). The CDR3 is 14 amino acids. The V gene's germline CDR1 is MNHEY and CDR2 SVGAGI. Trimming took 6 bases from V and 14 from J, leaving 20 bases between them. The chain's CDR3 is CASSSLSGGRALHF. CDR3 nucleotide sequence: TGTGCCAGCAGCTCTCTCTCCGGGGGAAGGGCCCTCCACTTT.

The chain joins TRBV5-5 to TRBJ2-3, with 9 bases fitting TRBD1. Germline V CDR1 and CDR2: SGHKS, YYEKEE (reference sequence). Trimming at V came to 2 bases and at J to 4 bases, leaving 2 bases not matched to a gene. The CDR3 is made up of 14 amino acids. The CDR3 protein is CASSFGQGPDTQYF. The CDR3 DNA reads TGTGCCAGCAGCTTTGGACAGGGGCCAGATACGCAGTATTTT.

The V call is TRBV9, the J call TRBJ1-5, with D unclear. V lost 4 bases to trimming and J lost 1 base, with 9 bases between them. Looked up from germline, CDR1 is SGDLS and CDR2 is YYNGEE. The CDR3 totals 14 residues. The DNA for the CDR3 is TGTGCCAGCAGCTTCACCGGGAGCAATCAGCCCCAGCATTTT. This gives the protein CASSFTGSNQPQHF.

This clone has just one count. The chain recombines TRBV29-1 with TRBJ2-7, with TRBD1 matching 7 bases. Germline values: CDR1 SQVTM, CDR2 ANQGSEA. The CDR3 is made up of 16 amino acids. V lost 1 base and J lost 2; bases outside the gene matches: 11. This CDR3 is CSVEGIADRPTYEQYF. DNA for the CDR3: TGCAGCGTTGAAGGTATTGCGGACAGGCCAACCTACGAGCAGTACTTC.

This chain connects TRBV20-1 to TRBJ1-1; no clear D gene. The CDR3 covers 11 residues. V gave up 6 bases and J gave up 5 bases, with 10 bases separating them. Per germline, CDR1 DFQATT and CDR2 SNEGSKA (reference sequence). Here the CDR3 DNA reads TGCAGTGCGCATACGCGGACTGAAGCTTTCTTT. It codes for CSAHTRTEAFF.

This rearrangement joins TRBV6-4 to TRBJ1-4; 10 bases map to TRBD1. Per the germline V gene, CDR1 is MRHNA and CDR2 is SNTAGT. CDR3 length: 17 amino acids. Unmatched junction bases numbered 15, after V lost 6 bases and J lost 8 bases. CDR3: CASSDGGQGRGDEKLFF. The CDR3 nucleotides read TGTGCCAGCAGCGATGGGGGACAGGGGAGGGGTGACGAAAAACTGTTTTTT.

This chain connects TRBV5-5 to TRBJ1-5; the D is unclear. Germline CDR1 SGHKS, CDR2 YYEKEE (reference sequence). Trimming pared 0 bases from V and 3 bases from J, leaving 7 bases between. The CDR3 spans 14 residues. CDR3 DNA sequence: TGTGCCAGCAGCTTGGATCAGGTCAATCAGCCCCAGCATTTT. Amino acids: CASSLDQVNQPQHF.

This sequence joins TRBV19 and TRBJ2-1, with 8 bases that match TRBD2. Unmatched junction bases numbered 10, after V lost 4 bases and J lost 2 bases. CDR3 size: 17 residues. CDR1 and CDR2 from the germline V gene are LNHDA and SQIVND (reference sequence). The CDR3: CASSSPEGRGAYNEQFF. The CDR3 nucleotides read TGTGCCAGTAGTAGCCCCGAGGGGCGGGGGGCCTACAATGAGCAGTTCTTC.

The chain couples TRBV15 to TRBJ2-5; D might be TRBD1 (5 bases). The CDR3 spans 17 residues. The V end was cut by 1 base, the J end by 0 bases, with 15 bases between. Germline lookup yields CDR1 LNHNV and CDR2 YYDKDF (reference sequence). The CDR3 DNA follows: TGTGCCACCAGCAGAGGACTGCAGGGTAACGACCAAGAGACCCAGTACTTC. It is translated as CATSRGLQGNDQETQYF.

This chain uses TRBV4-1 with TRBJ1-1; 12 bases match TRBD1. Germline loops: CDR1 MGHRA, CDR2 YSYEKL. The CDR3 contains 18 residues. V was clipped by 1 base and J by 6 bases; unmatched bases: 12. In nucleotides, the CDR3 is TGCGCCAGCAGCCAAGGTCCGGGACAGGGGGCGTTTGGGGCTGAAGCTTTCTTT. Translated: CASSQGPGQGAFGAEAFF.

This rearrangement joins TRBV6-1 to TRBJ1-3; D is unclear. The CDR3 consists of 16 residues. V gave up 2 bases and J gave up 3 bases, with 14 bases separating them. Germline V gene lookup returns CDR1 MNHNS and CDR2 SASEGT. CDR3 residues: CASSERGPASGNTIYF. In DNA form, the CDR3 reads TGTGCCAGCAGTGAACGAGGGCCAGCAAGTGGAAACACCATATATTTT.

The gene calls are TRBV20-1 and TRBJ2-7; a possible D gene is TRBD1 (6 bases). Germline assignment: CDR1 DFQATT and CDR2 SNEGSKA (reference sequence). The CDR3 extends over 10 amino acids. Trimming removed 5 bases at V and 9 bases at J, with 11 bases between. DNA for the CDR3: TGCAGTGCTCTGGGGGCTGGGCAGTACTTC. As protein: CSALGAGQYF.

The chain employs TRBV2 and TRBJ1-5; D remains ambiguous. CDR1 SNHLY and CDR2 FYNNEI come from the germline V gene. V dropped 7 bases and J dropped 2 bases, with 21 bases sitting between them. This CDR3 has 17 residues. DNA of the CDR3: TGTGCCAGCACCCAGGCCCATACCGGATGGGGCAATCAGCCCCAGCATTTT. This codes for CASTQAHTGWGNQPQHF.

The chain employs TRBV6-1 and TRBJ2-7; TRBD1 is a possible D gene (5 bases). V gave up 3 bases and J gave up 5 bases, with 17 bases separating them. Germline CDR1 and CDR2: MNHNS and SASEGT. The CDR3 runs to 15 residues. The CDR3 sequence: CASSEGPTAIHEQYF. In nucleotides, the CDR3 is TGTGCCAGCAGTGAGGGGCCAACAGCTATCCACGAGCAGTACTTC.

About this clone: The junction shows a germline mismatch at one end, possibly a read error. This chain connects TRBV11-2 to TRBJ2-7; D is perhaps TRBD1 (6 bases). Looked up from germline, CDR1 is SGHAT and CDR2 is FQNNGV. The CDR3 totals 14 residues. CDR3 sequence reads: CASRFTGSSYEQYF. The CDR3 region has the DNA TGTGCCAGCCGCTTCACAGGGAGCTCCTACGAGCAGTACTTC.

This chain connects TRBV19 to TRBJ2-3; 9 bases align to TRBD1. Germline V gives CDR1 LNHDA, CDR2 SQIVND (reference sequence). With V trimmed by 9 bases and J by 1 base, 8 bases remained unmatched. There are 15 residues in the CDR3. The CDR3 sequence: CASQGQGRGTDTQYF. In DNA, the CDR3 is TGTGCCAGCCAGGGACAGGGACGGGGCACAGATACGCAGTATTTT. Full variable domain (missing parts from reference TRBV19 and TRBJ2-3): DGGITQSPKYLFRKEGQNVTLSCEQNLNHDAMYWYRQDPGQGLRLIYYSQIVNDFQKGDIAEGYSVSREKKESFPLTVTSAQKNPTAFYLCASQGQGRGTDTQYFGPGTRLTVL.